These 13 T cell receptor beta chains were all obtained from the same sample, sequenced in a study of cytotoxic CD8 clonotypes in ibrutinib-treated CLL. The table came from immunoSEQ multiplex PCR; TCRdb's copy has only in-frame clones and leaves some out. The profile shows roughly 250,000 clones, under 80% of them singletons. The sample here was PBMCs, taken after 24 months of ibrutinib treatment. These receptors were obtained from a human donor with chronic lymphocytic leukemia.

The chain has TRBV25-1 and TRBJ2-3, with D unresolved. The CDR3 has 12 amino acids. Trimming stripped 11 bases from V and 2 bases from J, with 11 bases between. Germline-derived CDR1 and CDR2 are MGHDK and SYGVNS. As DNA, the CDR3 is TGTGCCTCACGGATGAACACAGATACGCAGTATTTT. It codes for CASRMNTDTQYF.

V gene TRBV4-3 combines with J gene TRBJ2-7, with D perhaps matching TRBD1 (6 bases). Germline lookup yields CDR1 LGHNA and CDR2 YSLEER. Deletions cut 2 bases from V and 0 bases from J, with 11 bases between. This CDR3 region has 15 residues. The CDR3 sequence is CASSQKEDSSYEQYF. CDR3 nucleotides: TGCGCCAGCAGCCAAAAAGAGGACAGCTCCTACGAGCAGTACTTC.

This clone showed up just once. CDR3 DNA sequence: TGCGCCAGCAGCCAAGATTCGGCCCTCGCCTACGAGCAGTACTTC. As protein: CASSQDSALAYEQYF. The J gene is TRBJ2-7, the V gene TRBV4-1, with D unclear. CDR1 and CDR2 (germline): MGHRA, YSYEKL. CDR3 length: 15 amino acids. V was shortened by 0 bases and J by 2 bases, with 11 bases between the two germline ends.

CDR3 region: CASSQEDSYQETQYF. CDR3 coding DNA: TGTGCCAGCAGCCAAGAGGACAGCTACCAAGAGACCCAGTACTTC. This chain connects TRBV4-2 to TRBJ2-5; D is possibly TRBD1 (6 bases). There are 15 residues in the CDR3. The V gene's germline CDR1 is LGHNA and CDR2 YNFKEQ. V gave up 0 bases and J gave up 0 bases, with 8 bases separating them.

This clone was seen a single time. This chain joins TRBV18 and TRBJ2-3; D gene uncertain. Germline V gives CDR1 KGHSH, CDR2 LQKENI. CDR3 size: 16 residues. V was cut by 2 bases and J by 0 bases, with 12 bases left in between. The CDR3 sequence is CASSPSFTSSTDTQYF. The CDR3 nucleotides are TGTGCCAGCTCACCATCCTTCACATCTAGCACAGATACGCAGTATTTT.

The rearrangement links TRBV5-4 to TRBJ2-3; 8 nucleotides line up with TRBD2. The V and J ends lost 2 bases and 2 bases, in that order; junction bases with no gene match: 10. Germline lookup yields CDR1 SGHNT and CDR2 YYREEE (reference sequence). The CDR3 extends over 17 amino acids. The CDR3 spells CASSFGTRSPPTDTQYF. CDR3 sequence (DNA): TGTGCCAGCAGCTTCGGGACTAGATCCCCTCCCACAGATACGCAGTATTTT.

This chain joins TRBV2 and TRBJ2-3; 13 bases are shared with TRBD2. Per germline, CDR1 SNHLY and CDR2 FYNNEI. The trim removed 6 bases at V and 5 bases at J, leaving 8 bases unmatched. The CDR3 loop spans 16 amino acids. This CDR3 reads CASSAGTSGTQDTQYF. The CDR3 DNA is TGTGCCAGCAGCGCCGGGACTAGCGGGACGCAAGATACGCAGTATTTT. Full variable domain (remainder filled in from reference TRBV2 and TRBJ2-3): EPEVTQTPSHQVTQMGQEVILRCVPISNHLYFYWYRQILGQKVEFLVSFYNNEISEKSEIFDDQFSVERPDGSNFTLKIRSTKLEDSAMYFCASSAGTSGTQDTQYFGPGTRLTVL.

This clone came up a few times. The V call is TRBV19, the J call TRBJ1-2; D is possibly TRBD1 (6 bases). Germline V gives CDR1 LNHDA, CDR2 SQIVND (reference sequence). V lost 0 bases, J lost 8 bases, and 25 bases lay in between. The length of the CDR3 is 18 residues. CDR3 residues: CASSIDPGTKPGGRGYTF. In DNA form, the CDR3 reads TGTGCCAGTAGTATAGACCCCGGGACAAAGCCCGGCGGGAGAGGCTACACCTTC.

CDR3 nucleotides: TGTGCCAGCAGCCCAGCCCTACATGGCACTGAAGCTTTCTTT. This encodes CASSPALHGTEAFF. The rearrangement joins TRBV11-2 to TRBJ1-1; D not resolved. This CDR3 is 14 amino acids long. CDR1 is SGHAT, CDR2 FQNNGV, per germline. V gave up 5 bases and J gave up 4 bases, with 14 bases separating them.

The J gene is TRBJ2-7, the V gene TRBV6-5; D tentatively fits TRBD1 or TRBD2 (5 bases each). The CDR3 has 14 amino acids. Per germline, CDR1 MNHEY and CDR2 SVGAGI. The V and J ends lost 5 bases and 0 bases respectively, with 11 bases between them. The CDR3 DNA follows: TGTGCCAGCAGTCGGGGCCCCACCTCCTACGAGCAGTACTTC. This codes for CASSRGPTSYEQYF.

The gene calls are TRBV6-5 and TRBJ2-2; 7 nucleotides align to TRBD1. This CDR3 spans 14 amino acids. Germline V gene lookup returns CDR1 MNHEY and CDR2 SVGAGI. The V segment lost 3 bases and the J segment 7 bases; nucleotides outside the gene matches: 5. DNA for the CDR3: TGTGCCAGCAGTTATACAGGGGTGGACGGGGAGCTGTTTTTT. Protein sequence: CASSYTGVDGELFF.

This clone was counted only a few times. The V gene is TRBV29-1, the J gene TRBJ2-1, with 7 bases aligning to TRBD2. The V gene end was trimmed by 0 bases and the J gene end by 5 bases; junction bases not matched to a gene: 4. Germline V lookup: CDR1 SQVTM, CDR2 ANQGSEA. This CDR3 has 14 residues. In DNA, the CDR3 is TGCAGCGTTGAAGATCGTGGGAGGGACAATGAGCAGTTCTTC. This encodes CSVEDRGRDNEQFF.

This clone was counted a single time. The J gene is TRBJ2-7, the V gene TRBV6-5; D is unresolved. Germline values: CDR1 MNHEY, CDR2 SVGAGI. The ends were cut back, 8 bases at V and 3 bases at J, with 14 bases in the middle. The CDR3 runs to 13 residues. The CDR3 sequence is CASSRASRYEQYF. Written as DNA, the CDR3 is TGTGCCAGCTCTCGAGCGTCCCGCTACGAGCAGTACTTC.